What follows is one T cell receptor beta chain and its context. Its antigen is not known. The cDNA for TCR beta came from 5'RACE template switching with UMIs. TCRdb derives one entry per CDR3 protein from the 5' RACE reads, leaving out DNA. This sample's table reports about 170,000 distinct CDR3 sequences. This entry is derived from a study of T cells expressing NK-cell markers. Broader study findings: Six or seven donors carried dominant NKG2C+ clonotypes that made up about 1.0-7.0% of their CD8+ T cells. These clonotypes additionally ranked first within the CD3+CD56-NKG2C+ fraction of a few donors. HCMV specificity was not established for the expanded NKG2C+ T cell clones.

Germline-derived CDR1 and CDR2 are LGHDT and YNNKEL (reference sequence). The CDR3 extends over 17 amino acids. Sequences were obtained from blood T cells: a sorted CD56 or NKG2C T cell subset, CD4+ or CD8+ T cells, or bulk PBMC T cells (not recorded which). V usage is TRBV3-1 and J usage is TRBJ1-1; checking the TCRdb D call of TRBD1 is not possible without DNA. This receptor was identified in a man aged 18-75 years in good health. CDR3: CASSQDVPTGPNTEAFF. The full variable domain, rest sourced from reference TRBV3-1 and TRBJ1-1, is DTAVSQTPKYLVTQMGNDKSIKCEQNLGHDTMYWYKQDSKKFLKIMFSYNNKELIINETVPNRFSPKSPDKAHLNLHINSLELGDSAVYFCASSQDVPTGPNTEAFFGQGTRLTVV.